Below, 22 T cell receptor beta chains from the same sample are listed, as sequenced in a study of type 1 regulatory T cells. The antigens for these receptors are not known. The study, taken as a whole, reports: Compared with non-Tr1 cells, Tr1 cells showed a narrower TCR repertoire.

One entry per CDR3 protein results from TCRdb running MiXCR on the reads. Of 60,000 to 75,000 distinct CDR3 sequences in the sample, under 25% were seen once. Sequencing was performed on cultured type 1 regulatory T (Tr1) cells, either the whole culture or a sorted fraction (not recorded which). The receptors here all came from a human donor in good health.

This clonotype was seen a single time. The V call is TRBV7-9, the J call TRBJ2-1; D not certain. Germline V lookup: CDR1 SEHNR, CDR2 FQNEAQ (reference sequence). CDR3 length equals 15 residues. Deletions cut 5 bases from V and 9 bases from J, with 20 bases between. The CDR3 DNA reads TGTGCCAGCAGCCCAGAAGGAAGTTTCTGGGCTGAGCAGTTCTTC. Translated, it gives CASSPEGSFWAEQFF.

This clonotype occurred once. The V and J genes are TRBV20-1 and TRBJ2-1, with a tentative D call TRBD2 (6 bases). CDR1 DFQATT and CDR2 SNEGSKA come from the germline V gene (reference sequence). V shed 3 bases and J shed 0 bases, with 6 bases lying between them. The CDR3 length is 13 residues. CDR3 coding DNA: TGCAGTGCTAGCGGGAGCTCCTACAATGAGCAGTTCTTC. Encoded protein: CSASGSSYNEQFF.

This chain uses TRBV5-1 with TRBJ1-1, with D maybe TRBD1 (6 bases). Trimming removed 1 base from V and 3 bases from J, with 10 bases in between. In germline, CDR1 is SGHRS, CDR2 YFSETQ. The length of the CDR3 is 14 residues. CDR3 DNA: TGCGCCAGCAGCTTGACACAGGGTTACACTGAAGCTTTCTTT. It codes for CASSLTQGYTEAFF.

Only a few counts were recorded for this clonotype. This CDR3 is CASRLTGGANTQYF. In DNA, the CDR3 is TGTGCCAGCAGACTGACAGGGGGTGCAAATACGCAGTATTTT. This rearrangement joins TRBV2 to TRBJ2-3, with 9 nucleotides matching TRBD1. CDR1 is SNHLY, CDR2 FYNNEI, per germline. The CDR3 is made up of 14 amino acids. Trimming removed 6 bases from V and 7 bases from J; junction bases left unmatched: 8.

The chain is built from TRBV6-5 and TRBJ1-6; the match to TRBD1 covers 12 bases. CDR3 size: 15 residues. Germline CDR1 and CDR2: MNHEY and SVGAGI. V lost 6 bases to trimming and J lost 10 bases; unmatched junction nucleotides: 7. Here the CDR3 DNA reads TGTGCCAGCAGGGGACAGGGGGCTTTAGAGTCACCCCTCCACTTT. This gives the protein CASRGQGALESPLHF.

This clonotype was seen a handful of times. This sequence joins TRBV20-1 and TRBJ2-3, with 12 bases fitting TRBD2. There are 14 residues in the CDR3. The germline CDR1 and CDR2 sequences are DFQATT and SNEGSKA (reference sequence). The V segment lost 5 bases and the J segment 3 bases; nucleotides outside the gene matches: 3. The CDR3 coding sequence is TGCAGTGCTTGGACTAGCGGGGCTACAGATACGCAGTATTTT. This sequence encodes CSAWTSGATDTQYF.

This clonotype has a handful of counts. The chain links TRBV12-3 or TRBV12-4 to TRBJ2-3; 11 bases match TRBD2. This CDR3 has 16 amino acids. Trimming removed 5 bases from V and 5 bases from J; junction bases left unmatched: 9. The CDR3 DNA reads TGTGCCAGCAGTCCCCTACTAGCGGGAGATGAAGATACGCAGTATTTT. This gives the protein CASSPLLAGDEDTQYF.

This clonotype showed up just a few times. The chain recombines TRBV10-3 with TRBJ2-2, with 7 bases aligning to TRBD1. There are 12 residues in the CDR3. Looked up from germline, CDR1 is ENHRY and CDR2 is SYGVKD. Trimming cost V 5 bases and J 6 bases; bases outside gene matches: 0. CDR3 protein: CAISQGAGELFF. The CDR3 coding sequence is TGTGCCATCAGTCAGGGGGCCGGGGAGCTGTTTTTT.

The chain links TRBV12-3 or TRBV12-4 to TRBJ1-5; TRBD1 aligns across 7 bases. The CDR3 is 14 amino acids. Losses at the gene ends were 4 bases for V and 4 bases for J; bases not matched to a gene: 4. The CDR3 DNA sequence: TGTGCCAGCAGTTCACAGGGGATGAATCAGCCCCAGCATTTT. Protein product: CASSSQGMNQPQHF.

This clonotype was picked up many times. The chain carries TRBV5-1 and TRBJ1-1; 10 bases match TRBD1. V was clipped by 3 bases and J by 0 bases; unmatched bases: 2. The CDR3 is 15 amino acids. Germline V gene lookup returns CDR1 SGHRS and CDR2 YFSETQ. CDR3 nucleotide sequence: TGCGCCAGCAGCTCCGGACAGGGGGTGAACACTGAAGCTTTCTTT. The encoded protein is CASSSGQGVNTEAFF.

This chain links TRBV5-1 with TRBJ2-5; TRBD1 agrees at 9 bases. J lost 1 base, V lost 0 bases, and 1 base had no gene match. Germline V gene lookup returns CDR1 SGHRS and CDR2 YFSETQ. This CDR3 has 15 residues. The CDR3 reads CASSLGTGVQETQYF. CDR3 DNA: TGCGCCAGCAGCTTGGGGACAGGGGTCCAAGAGACCCAGTACTTC.

As concerns this clonotype: A read error may account for a junction end that differs from germline. V is TRBV4-2 and J is TRBJ2-3, with a tentative D call TRBD2 (5 bases). This CDR3 has 15 residues. Germline V gene sequence: CDR1 LGHNA, CDR2 YNFKEQ. CDR3 sequence (DNA): TGCGCCAGCAGCGTCCGGGGTTTAGCAGGAGATACGCAGTATTTT. Translating gives CASSVRGLAGDTQYF.

V is TRBV5-1 and J is TRBJ2-1; tentatively, D is TRBD1 or TRBD2 (5 bases each). The CDR3 covers 15 residues. Germline V gene data show CDR1 as SGHRS and CDR2 as YFSETQ. Trimming shortened V by 4 bases and J by 4 bases, and 15 bases separated the two germline ends. CDR3 in DNA: TGCGCCAGCAGCGCCTCTGCCGGGGCATACAATGAGCAGTTCTTC. This translates into CASSASAGAYNEQFF.

In its sample, this clonotype was seen once. The chain couples TRBV5-1 to TRBJ2-7, with 11 bases that match TRBD2. V shed 1 base and J 0 bases; nucleotides not matched to a gene: 3. This CDR3 has 16 amino acids. Germline CDR1 reads SGHRS; CDR2 reads YFSETQ. CDR3 DNA: TGCGCCAGCAGCTTGTGGGGACTAGCGGACTCCTACGAGCAGTACTTC. Translation: CASSLWGLADSYEQYF.

This clonotype occurred a few times. This chain links TRBV6-2 or TRBV6-3 with TRBJ2-2; 8 nucleotides match TRBD2. Germline-derived CDR1 and CDR2 are MNHEY and SVGEGT. The junction had 7 bases not matched to a gene; V was cut back by 6 bases and J by 4 bases. The CDR3 has 15 amino acids. CDR3 sequence (DNA): TGTGCCAGCAGCTTGGGACGGGGGGGCACCGGGGAGCTGTTTTTT. It translates to CASSLGRGGTGELFF.

This clonotype appeared once. A much larger clone sits a single nucleotide away, making a read error possible. The chain employs TRBV6-5 and TRBJ2-7; 9 bases match TRBD2. This CDR3 has 14 residues. Trimming cost V 5 bases and J 6 bases; bases outside gene matches: 8. Germline-derived CDR1 and CDR2 are MNHEY and SVGAGI. The CDR3 region has the DNA TGTGCCAGCAGTGTGGGACTAGCACACGGCGAGCAGTACTTC. Translated: CASSVGLAHGEQYF.

The chain joins TRBV12-3 or TRBV12-4 to TRBJ1-4, with D uncertain. The CDR3 covers 14 residues. Trimming stripped 6 bases from V and 7 bases from J, with 15 bases between. The CDR3 DNA is TGTGCCAGCAGATCCGGGGAGGGCGGTGAAAAACTGTTTTTT. It yields the protein CASRSGEGGEKLFF.

The table lists this clonotype with many counts. This chain links TRBV28 with TRBJ2-1, with a weak D call TRBD1 (6 bases). This CDR3 spans 12 amino acids. Trimming shortened V by 4 bases and J by 10 bases, and 11 bases separated the two germline ends. Per germline, CDR1 MDHEN and CDR2 SYDVKM. CDR3 region: CASSSRGWEQFF. As DNA, the CDR3 is TGTGCCAGCAGTTCAAGGGGGTGGGAGCAGTTCTTC.

This clonotype was detected a few times. The V call is TRBV6-2 or TRBV6-3, the J call TRBJ2-2; 7 bases map to TRBD2. There are 15 residues in the CDR3. J gave up 6 bases and V 4 bases, and 8 bases lay outside the gene matches. Germline lookup yields CDR1 MNHEY and CDR2 SVGEGT. The CDR3 reads CASSLVGGEAGELFF. In DNA form, the CDR3 reads TGTGCCAGCAGTTTGGTGGGAGGGGAGGCCGGGGAGCTGTTTTTT.

This clonotype is labeled as medium-sized. The V and J genes are TRBV5-1 and TRBJ1-3; D not resolved. Per germline, CDR1 SGHRS and CDR2 YFSETQ. The length of the CDR3 is 14 residues. Trimming removed 2 bases at V and 0 bases at J, with 6 bases between. The CDR3 DNA follows: TGCGCCAGCAGCTTATCCTTCTCTGGAAACACCATATATTTT. This gives the protein CASSLSFSGNTIYF. The entire variable domain, with the rest obtained from reference TRBV5-1 and TRBJ1-3, is as follows: KAGVTQTPRYLIKTRGQQVTLSCSPISGHRSVSWYQQTPGQGLQFLFEYFSETQRNKGNFPGRFSGRQFSNSRSEMNVSTLELGDSALYLCASSLSFSGNTIYFGEGSWLTVV.

The gene calls are TRBV10-3 and TRBJ2-1, with TRBD2 matching over 11 bases. V dropped 6 bases and J dropped 5; count of bases not matched to a gene: 9. Germline lookup yields CDR1 ENHRY and CDR2 SYGVKD. CDR3 length: 16 amino acids. CDR3 region: CAIRGGTSGGDNEQFF. The CDR3 DNA sequence: TGTGCCATCAGAGGCGGCACTAGCGGGGGAGACAATGAGCAGTTCTTC.

The genes are TRBV5-1 and TRBJ2-1; TRBD2 aligns across 13 bases. Per the germline V gene, CDR1 is SGHRS and CDR2 is YFSETQ. This CDR3 region has 18 residues. Trimming removed 4 bases from V and 0 bases from J; junction bases left unmatched: 7. The CDR3 loop reads CASSATSGRLSSYNEQFF. The CDR3 nucleotides read TGCGCCAGCAGCGCGACTAGCGGGAGGCTGAGCTCCTACAATGAGCAGTTCTTC.